The 19 T cell receptor beta chains presented below share a single source sample, sequenced in a study of vaccination effects on CD4 cells after COVID-19. Under the ViraFEST assay, PBMC were stimulated with viral peptide pools so that antigen-specific CD4+ T cells expanded. Sequencing was performed afterwards. Isolating CD4+ T cells followed about 10 days of culture. The healthy vaccine recipients, who had no prior SARS-CoV-2 infection, showed negative nucleocapsid antibodies. The assay was immunoSEQ multiplex PCR, and TCRdb's table has in-frame clones only and misses some. The sample contains 30,000 to 45,000 clones, under 75% of which appear only once. These receptors' antigens are unknown. The sequencing used CD4+ T cells from PBMCs cultured with SARS-CoV-2 spike peptides, collected before COVID-19 vaccination. The receptors stem from a human donor who received a COVID-19 vaccine.

DNA of the CDR3: TGTGCCATCAGTGAGTCGATGGGACAGGGCACGAGTGCAAGTTTGGGTCACTATGGCTACACCTTC. This gives the protein CAISESMGQGTSASLGHYGYTF. The J gene is TRBJ1-2, the V gene TRBV10-3, with TRBD1 matching over 9 bases. V was pared by 0 bases and J by 3 bases, with 23 bases of the junction left unmatched. From germline, CDR1 is ENHRY and CDR2 SYGVKD. The CDR3 loop spans 22 amino acids.

V gene TRBV15 combines with J gene TRBJ2-7; no firm D call. Looked up from germline, CDR1 is LNHNV and CDR2 is YYDKDF (reference sequence). The length of the CDR3 is 15 residues. Trimming shortened V by 3 bases and J by 6 bases, and 18 bases separated the two germline ends. The CDR3 loop reads CATSSPRASLSEQYF. In DNA form, the CDR3 reads TGTGCCACCAGCAGCCCACGGGCTTCTTTAAGCGAGCAGTACTTC.

This clone has more than one count but fewer than ten. This chain links TRBV3-1 (or the pseudogene TRBV3-2) with TRBJ1-1; 8 bases map to TRBD1. After removal of 3 bases from V and 2 bases from J, the junction contained 8 bases not matched to a gene. Germline V gives CDR1 LGHDT, CDR2 YNNKEL (reference sequence). CDR3 length: 16 amino acids. The CDR3 sequence is CASSQWTGSGNTEAFF. CDR3 sequence (DNA): TGTGCCAGCAGCCAGTGGACAGGGTCAGGAAACACTGAAGCTTTCTTT.

The DNA of the CDR3 is TGTGCCAGCAGTGAGGGGTTTAACTATGGCTACACCTTC. Translating gives CASSEGFNYGYTF. The gene calls are TRBV6-1 and TRBJ1-2; no clear D. V was trimmed by 3 bases and J by 1 base, leaving 6 bases between them. This CDR3 is 13 amino acids long. Germline V gives CDR1 MNHNS, CDR2 SASEGT.

This chain uses TRBV6-1 with TRBJ1-2; no reliable D call. V lost 1 base to trimming and J lost 5 bases, with 8 bases between them. The CDR3 covers 13 residues. CDR1 and CDR2 (germline): MNHNS, SASEGT. The chain's CDR3 is CASSEDSVYGYTF. The CDR3 region has the DNA TGTGCCAGCAGTGAAGACAGTGTGTATGGCTACACCTTC.

J is TRBJ2-1 and V is TRBV2; tentative D call: TRBD2 (5 bases). Germline V lookup: CDR1 SNHLY, CDR2 FYNNEI. With 2 bases removed from V and 4 bases from J, the gap between germline ends came to 12 bases. The CDR3 consists of 15 residues. Here the CDR3 reads CASSERRGPYNEQFF. Written as DNA, the CDR3 is TGTGCCAGCAGTGAACGCCGAGGGCCATACAATGAGCAGTTCTTC.

The chain carries TRBV11-1 and TRBJ2-7; D not certain. Trimming removed 1 base from V and 4 bases from J, with 14 bases in between. CDR1 SGHAT and CDR2 FQDESV come from the germline V gene (reference sequence). The CDR3 has 15 amino acids. The CDR3 region has the DNA TGTGCCAGCAGCTTAGTTCCCGGGCAAGGGTACGAGCAGTACTTC. Translation: CASSLVPGQGYEQYF.

The chain recombines TRBV5-1 with TRBJ2-5; 14 bases are shared with TRBD2. This CDR3 comprises 16 residues. Germline loops: CDR1 SGHRS, CDR2 YFSETQ. V dropped 4 bases and J dropped 5; count of bases not matched to a gene: 7. The CDR3 nucleotides are TGCGCCAGCAGCGGAGGACTAGCGGGGGGCGGGGAGACCCAGTACTTC. This encodes CASSGGLAGGGETQYF.

The chain couples TRBV5-4 to TRBJ2-1; possibly TRBD2 for D (6 bases). Germline V CDR1 and CDR2: SGHNT, YYREEE (reference sequence). V was cut by 4 bases and J by 4 bases, with 12 bases left in between. The CDR3 is made up of 14 amino acids. CDR3 DNA: TGTGCCAGCAGCCCTACGGGAGCATACAATGAGCAGTTCTTC. This translates into CASSPTGAYNEQFF.

The chain joins TRBV5-1 to TRBJ2-3; D gene ambiguous. The CDR3 runs to 14 residues. Germline V gene data show CDR1 as SGHRS and CDR2 as YFSETQ. The ends were cut back, 0 bases at V and 0 bases at J, with 5 bases in the middle. CDR3 region: CASSLAASTDTQYF. Here the CDR3 DNA reads TGCGCCAGCAGCTTGGCCGCTAGCACAGATACGCAGTATTTT.

The V call is TRBV6-6, the J call TRBJ2-5; D remains unclear. Germline V lookup: CDR1 MNHNY, CDR2 SVGAGI (reference sequence). The CDR3 totals 13 residues. Trimming shortened V by 6 bases and J by 6 bases, and 14 bases separated the two germline ends. The CDR3 loop reads CASSRPLGKTQYF. The CDR3, as DNA: TGTGCCAGCAGCCGACCGCTGGGGAAGACCCAGTACTTC.

The rearrangement links TRBV27 to TRBJ2-6; a possible D gene is TRBD1 (5 bases). Germline CDR1 is MNHEY and CDR2 is SMNVEV (reference sequence). CDR3 size: 16 residues. The germline V and J ends were trimmed by 5 bases and 0 bases, with 11 bases remaining between them. The CDR3 DNA is TGTGCCAGCAGTCCAGGGCGGAGCTCTGGGGCCAACGTCCTGACTTTC. Translation: CASSPGRSSGANVLTF.

A remark on this clone: Sequence at one end of the junction differs from germline and may be a read error. This same CDR3 is encoded by further DNA sequences in the sample. This chain uses TRBV5-8 with TRBJ1-1, with D possibly being TRBD1 (5 bases). Looked up from germline, CDR1 is SGHTS and CDR2 is YDEGEE. This CDR3 has 15 residues. The CDR3: CASSLEIRGWTEAFF. CDR3 bases: TGTGCCAGCAGCTTGGAGATACGGGGGTGGACTGAAGCTTTTTTT.

The chain has TRBV15 and TRBJ1-4; D remains ambiguous. V was pared by 0 bases and J by 5 bases, with 13 bases between. Germline V gene sequence: CDR1 LNHNV, CDR2 YYDKDF (reference sequence). CDR3 length equals 16 residues. This chain's CDR3 is CATSRDFGLRNEKLFF. For the CDR3, the DNA is TGTGCCACCAGCAGAGATTTCGGACTGAGAAATGAAAAACTGTTTTTT. The full variable domain, its missing parts supplied by reference TRBV15 and TRBJ1-4, is DAMVIQNPRYQVTQFGKPVTLSCSQTLNHNVMYWYQQKSSQAPKLLFHYYDKDFNNEADTPDNFQSRRPNTSFCFLDIRSPGLGDTAMYLCATSRDFGLRNEKLFFGSGTQLSVL.

The chain employs TRBV5-1 and TRBJ2-3; D is perhaps TRBD2 (5 bases). V lost 7 bases to trimming and J lost 6 bases, with 15 bases between them. The CDR3 covers 13 residues. The germline V gene has CDR1 SGHRS and CDR2 YFSETQ. The CDR3 bases are TGCGCCAGCGGGGTGGTCGGAGGCGATACGCAGTATTTT. This sequence encodes CASGVVGGDTQYF.

This CDR3 is CASSYTVYSNQPQHF. The CDR3 bases are TGTGCCAGCAGTTATACAGTTTATAGCAATCAGCCCCAGCATTTT. This chain uses TRBV6-5 with TRBJ1-5; D is unclear. The CDR3 runs 15 residues. The V and J ends lost 3 bases and 0 bases respectively, with 9 bases between them. Germline CDR1 MNHEY, CDR2 SVGAGI.

This clone showed up just once. The chain links TRBV20-1 to TRBJ1-6; TRBD1 is a possible D gene (6 bases). The ends were cut back, 3 bases at V and 7 bases at J, with 10 bases in the middle. Looked up from germline, CDR1 is DFQATT and CDR2 is SNEGSKA (reference sequence). This CDR3 is 13 amino acids long. Here the CDR3 DNA reads TGCAGTGCTAGTCAGGGGACGAATTCACCCCTCCACTTT. It codes for CSASQGTNSPLHF.

The sample holds one count of this clone. The V call is TRBV5-1, the J call TRBJ2-1; TRBD2 might be the D (6 bases). The CDR3 extends over 13 amino acids. Per the germline V gene, CDR1 is SGHRS and CDR2 is YFSETQ. V was shortened by 0 bases and J by 9 bases, with 10 bases between the two germline ends. Here the CDR3 DNA reads TGCGCCAGCAGCTTGGGTAACGGGGGTGAGCAGTTCTTC. It yields the protein CASSLGNGGEQFF. Variable domain in full (rest from reference TRBV5-1 and TRBJ2-1): KAGVTQTPRYLIKTRGQQVTLSCSPISGHRSVSWYQQTPGQGLQFLFEYFSETQRNKGNFPGRFSGRQFSNSRSEMNVSTLELGDSALYLCASSLGNGGEQFFGPGTRLTVL.

This chain links TRBV7-6 with TRBJ2-1; D is possibly TRBD1 or TRBD2 (6 bases each). The V and J ends lost 5 bases and 8 bases respectively, with 16 bases between them. Per germline, CDR1 SGHVS and CDR2 FNYEAQ. This CDR3 contains 14 residues. The DNA of the CDR3 is TGTGCCAGCAGCCCTCGGTCCGGGGGCGATGAGCAGTTCTTC. Translating gives CASSPRSGGDEQFF.